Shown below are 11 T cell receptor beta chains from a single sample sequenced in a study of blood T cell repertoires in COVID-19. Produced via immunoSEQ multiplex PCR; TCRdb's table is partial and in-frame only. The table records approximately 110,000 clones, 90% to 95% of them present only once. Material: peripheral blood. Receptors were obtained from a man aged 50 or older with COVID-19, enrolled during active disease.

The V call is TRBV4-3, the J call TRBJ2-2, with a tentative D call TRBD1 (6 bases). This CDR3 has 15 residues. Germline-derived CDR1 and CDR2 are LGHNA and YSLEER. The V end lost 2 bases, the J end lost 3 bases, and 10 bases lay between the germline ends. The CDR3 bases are TGCGCCAGCAGCCAATATGAGGGGGACACCGGGGAGCTGTTTTTT. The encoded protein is CASSQYEGDTGELFF.

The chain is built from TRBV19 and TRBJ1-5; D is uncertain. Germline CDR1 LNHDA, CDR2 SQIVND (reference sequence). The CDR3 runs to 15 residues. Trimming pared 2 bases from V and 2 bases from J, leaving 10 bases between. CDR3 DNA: TGTGCCAGTAGTATATCTCTCACGGGCAATCAGCCCCAGCATTTT. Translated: CASSISLTGNQPQHF.

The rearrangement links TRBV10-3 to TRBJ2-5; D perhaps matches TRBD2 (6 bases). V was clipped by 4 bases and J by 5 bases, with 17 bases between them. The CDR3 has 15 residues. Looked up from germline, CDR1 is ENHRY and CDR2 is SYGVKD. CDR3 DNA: TGTGCCATCAGTGCTGGCCAGGGAGGCCTCGAGACCCAGTACTTC. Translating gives CAISAGQGGLETQYF.

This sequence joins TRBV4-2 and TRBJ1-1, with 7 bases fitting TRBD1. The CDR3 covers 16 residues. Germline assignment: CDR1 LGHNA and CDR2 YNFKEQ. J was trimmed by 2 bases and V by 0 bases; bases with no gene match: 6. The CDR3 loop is CASSQEEGAVNTEAFF. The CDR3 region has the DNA TGTGCCAGCAGCCAAGAAGAGGGGGCAGTCAACACTGAAGCTTTCTTT.

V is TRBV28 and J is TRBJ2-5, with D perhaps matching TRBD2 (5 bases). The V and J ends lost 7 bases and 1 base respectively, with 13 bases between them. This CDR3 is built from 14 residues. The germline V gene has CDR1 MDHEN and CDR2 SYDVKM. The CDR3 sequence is CASNQQLGQETQYF. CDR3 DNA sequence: TGTGCCAGCAACCAACAACTAGGCCAAGAGACCCAGTACTTC.

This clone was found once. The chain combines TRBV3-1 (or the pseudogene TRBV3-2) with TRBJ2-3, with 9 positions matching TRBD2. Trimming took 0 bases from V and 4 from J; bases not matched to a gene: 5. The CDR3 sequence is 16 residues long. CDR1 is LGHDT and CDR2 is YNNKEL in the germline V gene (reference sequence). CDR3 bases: TGTGCCAGCAGCCAAGATCTACGGACTAGCGCAGATACGCAGTATTTT. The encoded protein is CASSQDLRTSADTQYF.

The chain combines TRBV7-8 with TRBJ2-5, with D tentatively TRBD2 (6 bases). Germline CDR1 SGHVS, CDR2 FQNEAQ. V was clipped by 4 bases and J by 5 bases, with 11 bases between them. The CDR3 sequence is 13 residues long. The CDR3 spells CASSSGLLETQYF. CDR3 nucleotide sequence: TGTGCCAGCAGCTCGGGACTGCTGGAGACCCAGTACTTC.

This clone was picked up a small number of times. The CDR3 spells CASSGRSAGELFF. The CDR3 nucleotides read TGTGCCAGCAGTGGGAGGTCAGCTGGGGAGCTGTTTTTT. The rearrangement uses TRBV6-2 or TRBV6-3 and TRBJ2-2, with D possibly matching TRBD2 (6 bases). The V gene's germline CDR1 is MNHEY and CDR2 SVGEGT. Trimming shortened V by 5 bases and J by 8 bases, and 12 bases separated the two germline ends. The CDR3 length is 13 residues.

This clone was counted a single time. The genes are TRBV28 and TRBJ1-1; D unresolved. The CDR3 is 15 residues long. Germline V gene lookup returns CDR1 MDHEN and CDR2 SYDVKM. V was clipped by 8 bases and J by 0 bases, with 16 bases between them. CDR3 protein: CASETGAFMNTEAFF. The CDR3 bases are TGTGCCAGCGAGACGGGAGCTTTTATGAACACTGAAGCTTTCTTT. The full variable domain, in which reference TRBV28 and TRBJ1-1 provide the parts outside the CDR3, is DVKVTQSSRYLVKRTGEKVFLECVQDMDHENMFWYRQDPGLGLRLIYFSYDVKMKEKGDIPEGYSVSREKKERFSLILESASTNQTSMYLCASETGAFMNTEAFFGQGTRLTVV.

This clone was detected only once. CDR3 bases: TGTGCCAGCAGCTTAGGGGGGGACACAGATACGCAGTATTTT. Translating it yields CASSLGGDTDTQYF. The V call is TRBV7-3, the J call TRBJ2-3; 7 bases fit TRBD2. The V gene's germline CDR1 is SGHTA and CDR2 FQGTGA. V trimming: 2 bases; J trimming: 2 bases; junction bases outside the gene matches: 1. CDR3 size: 14 residues. Full variable domain (missing parts from reference TRBV7-3 and TRBJ2-3): GAGVSQTPSNKVTEKGKYVELRCDPISGHTALYWYRQSLGQGPEFLIYFQGTGAADDSGLPNDRFFAVRPEGSVSTLKIQRTERGDSAVYLCASSLGGDTDTQYFGPGTRLTVL.

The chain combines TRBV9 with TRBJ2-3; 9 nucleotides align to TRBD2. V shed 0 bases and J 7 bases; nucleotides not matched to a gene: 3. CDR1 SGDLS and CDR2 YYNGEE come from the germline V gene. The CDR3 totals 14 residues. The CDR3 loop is CASSVVREGNTQYF. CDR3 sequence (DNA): TGTGCCAGCAGCGTAGTGCGGGAGGGAAATACGCAGTATTTT. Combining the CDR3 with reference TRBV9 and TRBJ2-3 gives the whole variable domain DSGVTQTPKHLITATGQRVTLRCSPRSGDLSVYWYQQSLDQGLQFLIQYYNGEERAKGNILERFSAQQFPDLHSELNLSSLELGDSALYFCASSVVREGNTQYFGPGTRLTVL.